The 2 T cell receptor beta chains below were found in one sample sequenced in a study of beta chain features in type 1 diabetes (dated by TCRdb to 2016 to 2019). General study outcomes and caveats: In all four CD4+ subsets, TCRB CDR3 length was moderately but significantly shorter in type 1 diabetes patients.

Their cognate antigens are unknown. The library was built by means of the immunoSEQ multiplex PCR assay. The entire amount of isolated RNA was reverse transcribed using the High Capacity cDNA Reverse Transcription Kit, so the sequenced TCRB transcripts were expressed ones. Here the immuneACCESS table is served through TCRdb, limited to in-frame sequences with V and J called. Missing clones are a known gap in these copies; in checked studies unresolved V genes cover under half, and the rest lacks a known reason. The sample has fewer than 350,000 clones on record, about 15% of them singletons. The ten largest clones capture less than 0.02% of the sample. Specimen: naive CD4+ T cells from blood. Per the publication, the cell subset or site label means: true naive CD4+ T cells. These receptors all come from a man aged 18 to 29 with type 1 diabetes.

J is TRBJ2-3 and V is TRBV5-1, with D possibly being TRBD1 (5 bases). From germline, CDR1 is SGHRS and CDR2 YFSETQ. The CDR3 consists of 16 residues. V lost 0 bases to trimming and J lost 0 bases, with 11 bases between them. The chain's CDR3 is CASSLGQGTSTDTQYF. The DNA for the CDR3 is TGCGCCAGCAGCTTGGGTCAGGGAACTAGCACAGATACGCAGTATTTT.

Only a few counts were recorded for this clone. This chain joins TRBV28 and TRBJ1-2; weak D call: TRBD1 (5 bases). The V end lost 5 bases, the J end lost 0 bases, and 10 bases lay between the germline ends. CDR1 and CDR2 from the germline V gene are MDHEN and SYDVKM. This CDR3 is 14 amino acids long. CDR3 residues: CASSTRGTNYGYTF. The DNA for the CDR3 is TGTGCCAGCAGTACTCGGGGGACTAACTATGGCTACACCTTC.